This T cell receptor beta chain was sequenced during a study of regulatory T cells in long-lasting Graves disease. The CDR3 has 13 residues. Germline assignment: CDR1 SGDLS and CDR2 YYNGEE. The germline V and J ends were trimmed by 3 bases and 4 bases, with 11 bases remaining between them. Construction of TCR beta libraries relied on iRepertoire HTBI primers and on Arm-PCR targeting CDR3 regions. One entry per CDR3 protein results from TCRdb running MiXCR on the multiplex PCR reads. This table has about 470,000 distinct CDR3 sequences, 15% to 20% appearing once. Time point described: newly diagnosed GD, antithyroid drugs for less than 3 months. PBMC RNA served as the TCR library source. Patients came through an endocrinology department, and that department was in Xi'an, China. These data were also filed under a second study, of T cells in Graves' hyperthyroidism and ophthalmopathy. That study adds: Exclusion criteria comprised uncontrolled infection, other autoimmune disease, pregnancy or lactation. Most thyroid clonotypes that were expanded above 0.001 also turned up in blood.

The sequence was obtained from a man aged 35-49 years with Graves disease. The chain is built from TRBV9 and TRBJ2-7; D uncertain. Sequenced material: peripheral blood mononuclear cells (PBMCs), taken at new diagnosis, from a patient treated with antithyroid drugs. The CDR3 DNA follows: TGTGCCAGCAGCGCCGAAGATTATTACGAGCAGTACTTC. Translated: CASSAEDYYEQYF.